This paragraph reports one T cell receptor (beta chain). Its matching antigen is unknown. This sample stems from a study of chemoradiotherapy in HPV16-positive cancers. Across the whole study: Candidate HPV-specific clones and shared TCR motifs came from two HPV16-positive patients.

Study observations and caveats: During treatment, candidate HPV-specific clones and E7-related motifs expanded in tumor. For HPV16-positive patients, expanding HPV-responsive T cells associated with longer recurrence-free survival. Functional assays defining HPV-specific T cells used only a couple of HPV16-positive patients.

Data came from immunoSEQ multiplex PCR; TCRdb stores just in-frame clones and leaves some out. The sample contains several thousand clones, roughly 78% of which appear only once. Trimming took 6 bases from V and 0 from J, leaving 11 bases between them. From germline, CDR1 is LNHDA and CDR2 SQIVND (reference sequence). The CDR3 consists of 15 residues. This chain joins TRBV19 and TRBJ2-2, with a possible D match to TRBD1 (6 bases). The sequence was obtained from a human donor with HPV-associated anogenital cancer. The biological material was taken from a patient who underwent chemoradiotherapy. The CDR3: CASRNRVANTGELFF. The CDR3 DNA sequence: TGTGCCAGTAGGAACAGGGTTGCGAACACCGGGGAGCTGTTTTTT.